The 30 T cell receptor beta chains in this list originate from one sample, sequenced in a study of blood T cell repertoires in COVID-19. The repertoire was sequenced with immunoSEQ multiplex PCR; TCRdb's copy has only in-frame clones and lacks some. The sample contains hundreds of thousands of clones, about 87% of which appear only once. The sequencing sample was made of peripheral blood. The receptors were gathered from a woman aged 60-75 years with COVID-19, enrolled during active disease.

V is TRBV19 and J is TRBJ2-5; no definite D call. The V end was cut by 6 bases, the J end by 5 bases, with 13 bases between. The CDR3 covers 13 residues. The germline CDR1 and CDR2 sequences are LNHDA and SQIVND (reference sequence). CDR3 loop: CASSYQVWETQYF. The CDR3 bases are TGTGCCAGTAGCTATCAGGTTTGGGAGACCCAGTACTTC.

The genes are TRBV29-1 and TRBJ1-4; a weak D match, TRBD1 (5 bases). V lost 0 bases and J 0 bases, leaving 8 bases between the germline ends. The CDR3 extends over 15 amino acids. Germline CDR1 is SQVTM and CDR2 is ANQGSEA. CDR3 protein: CSVEDTGPTNEKLFF. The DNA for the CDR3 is TGCAGCGTTGAAGATACAGGCCCAACTAATGAAAAACTGTTTTTT.

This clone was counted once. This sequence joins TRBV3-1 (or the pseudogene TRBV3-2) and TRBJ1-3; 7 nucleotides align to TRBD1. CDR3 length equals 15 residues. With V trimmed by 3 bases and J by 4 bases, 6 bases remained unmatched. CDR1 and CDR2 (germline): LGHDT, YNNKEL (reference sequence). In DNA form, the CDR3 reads TGTGCCAGCAGCCAGGGACAGACGGGAGGAAACACCATATATTTT. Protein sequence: CASSQGQTGGNTIYF.

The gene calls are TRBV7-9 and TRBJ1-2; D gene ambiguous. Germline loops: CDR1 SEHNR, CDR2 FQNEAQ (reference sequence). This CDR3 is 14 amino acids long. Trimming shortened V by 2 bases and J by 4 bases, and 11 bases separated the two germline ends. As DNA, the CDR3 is TGTGCCAGCAGCTTATTTTACATTGGCTATGGCTACACCTTC. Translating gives CASSLFYIGYGYTF.

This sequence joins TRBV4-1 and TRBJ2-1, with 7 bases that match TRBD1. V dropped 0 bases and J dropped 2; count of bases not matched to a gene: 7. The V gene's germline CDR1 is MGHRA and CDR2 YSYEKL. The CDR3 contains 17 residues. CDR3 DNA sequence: TGCGCCAGCAGCCAAGATCGCGGACAGGCGACCTACAATGAGCAGTTCTTC. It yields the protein CASSQDRGQATYNEQFF.

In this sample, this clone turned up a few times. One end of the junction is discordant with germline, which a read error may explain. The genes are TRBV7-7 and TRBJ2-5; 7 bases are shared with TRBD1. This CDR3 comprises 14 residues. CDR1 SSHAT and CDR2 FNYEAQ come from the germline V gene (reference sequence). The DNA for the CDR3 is TGTGCTAGCAGCTTAGCCGGGACAGCTCAGACCCAGTACTTC. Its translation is CASSLAGTAQTQYF.

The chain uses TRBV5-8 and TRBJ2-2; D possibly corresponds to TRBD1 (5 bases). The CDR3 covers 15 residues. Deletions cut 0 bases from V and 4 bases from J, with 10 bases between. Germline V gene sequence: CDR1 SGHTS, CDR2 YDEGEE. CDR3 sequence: CASSLGGRLTGELFF. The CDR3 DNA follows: TGTGCCAGCAGCTTGGGGGGCAGGCTCACCGGGGAGCTGTTTTTT.

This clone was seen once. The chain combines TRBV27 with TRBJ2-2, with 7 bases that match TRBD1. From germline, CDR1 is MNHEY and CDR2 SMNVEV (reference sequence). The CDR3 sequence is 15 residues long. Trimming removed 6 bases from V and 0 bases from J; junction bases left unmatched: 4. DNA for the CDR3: TGTGCCAGCAGGCAAGGGACAGCGAACACCGGGGAGCTGTTTTTT. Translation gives CASRQGTANTGELFF.

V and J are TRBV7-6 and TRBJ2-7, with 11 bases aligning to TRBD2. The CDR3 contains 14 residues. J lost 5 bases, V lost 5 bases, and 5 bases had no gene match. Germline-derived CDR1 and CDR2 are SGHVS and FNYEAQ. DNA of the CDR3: TGTGCCAGCAGCGCCGGACTAGCGGGCCACGAGCAGTACTTC. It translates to CASSAGLAGHEQYF.

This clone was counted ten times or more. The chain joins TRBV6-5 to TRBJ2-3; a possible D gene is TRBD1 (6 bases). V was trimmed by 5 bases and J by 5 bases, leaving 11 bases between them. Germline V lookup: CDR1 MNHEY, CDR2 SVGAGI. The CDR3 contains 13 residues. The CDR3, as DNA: TGTGCCAGCAGTACAGGGTGGAGAGATACGCAGTATTTT. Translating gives CASSTGWRDTQYF.

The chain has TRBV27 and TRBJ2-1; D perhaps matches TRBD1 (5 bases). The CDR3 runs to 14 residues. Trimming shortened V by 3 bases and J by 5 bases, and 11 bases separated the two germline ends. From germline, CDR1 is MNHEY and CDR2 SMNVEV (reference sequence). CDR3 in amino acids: CASSFQGLHNEQFF. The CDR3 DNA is TGTGCCAGCAGTTTCCAGGGCCTGCACAATGAGCAGTTCTTC.

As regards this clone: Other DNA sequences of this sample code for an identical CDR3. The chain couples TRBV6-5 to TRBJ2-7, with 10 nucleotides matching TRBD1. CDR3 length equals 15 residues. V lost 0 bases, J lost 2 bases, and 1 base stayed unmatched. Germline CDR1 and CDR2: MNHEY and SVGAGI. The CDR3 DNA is TGTGCCAGCAGTTACTCTGGACAGGGGGCCTACGAGCAGTACTTC. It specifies CASSYSGQGAYEQYF.

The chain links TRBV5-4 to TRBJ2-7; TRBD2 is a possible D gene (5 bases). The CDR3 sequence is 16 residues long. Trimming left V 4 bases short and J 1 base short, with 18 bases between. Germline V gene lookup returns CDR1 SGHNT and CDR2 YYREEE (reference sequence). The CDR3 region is CASSTGTARSSYEQYF. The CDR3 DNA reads TGTGCCAGCAGCACGGGAACAGCGAGATCTTCCTACGAGCAGTACTTC.

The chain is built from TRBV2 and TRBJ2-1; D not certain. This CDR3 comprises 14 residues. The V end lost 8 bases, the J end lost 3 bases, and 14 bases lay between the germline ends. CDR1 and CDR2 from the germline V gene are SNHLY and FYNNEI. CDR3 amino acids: CASEFSGYYNEQFF. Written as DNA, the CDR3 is TGTGCCAGCGAATTCTCCGGGTACTACAATGAGCAGTTCTTC.

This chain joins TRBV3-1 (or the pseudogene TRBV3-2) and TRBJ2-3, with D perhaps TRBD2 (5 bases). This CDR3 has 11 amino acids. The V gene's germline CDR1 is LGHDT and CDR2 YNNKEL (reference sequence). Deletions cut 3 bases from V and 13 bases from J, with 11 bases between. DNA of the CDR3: TGTGCCAGCAGCCACGGACTCTGGGAGTATTTT. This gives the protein CASSHGLWEYF.

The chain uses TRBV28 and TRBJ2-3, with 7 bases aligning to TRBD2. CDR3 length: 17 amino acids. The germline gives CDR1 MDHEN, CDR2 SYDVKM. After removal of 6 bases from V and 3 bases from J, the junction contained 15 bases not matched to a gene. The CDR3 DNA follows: TGTGCCAGCAGCCCCAGAGGGAGGGTCGGGCCAACAGATACGCAGTATTTT. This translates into CASSPRGRVGPTDTQYF. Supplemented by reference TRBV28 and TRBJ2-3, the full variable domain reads DVKVTQSSRYLVKRTGEKVFLECVQDMDHENMFWYRQDPGLGLRLIYFSYDVKMKEKGDIPEGYSVSREKKERFSLILESASTNQTSMYLCASSPRGRVGPTDTQYFGPGTRLTVL.

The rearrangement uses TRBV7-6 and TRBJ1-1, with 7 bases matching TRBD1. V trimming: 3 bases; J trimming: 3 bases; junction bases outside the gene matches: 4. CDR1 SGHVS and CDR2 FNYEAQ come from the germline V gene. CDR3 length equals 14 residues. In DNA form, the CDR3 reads TGTGCCAGCAGCTTTGGGACAGCATACACTGAAGCTTTCTTT. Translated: CASSFGTAYTEAFF.

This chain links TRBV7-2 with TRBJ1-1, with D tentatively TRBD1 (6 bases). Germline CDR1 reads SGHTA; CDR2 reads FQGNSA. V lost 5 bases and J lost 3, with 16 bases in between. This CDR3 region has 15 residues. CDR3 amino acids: CASSPGQGWDTEAFF. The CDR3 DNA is TGTGCCAGCAGCCCGGGGCAGGGGTGGGACACTGAAGCTTTCTTT.

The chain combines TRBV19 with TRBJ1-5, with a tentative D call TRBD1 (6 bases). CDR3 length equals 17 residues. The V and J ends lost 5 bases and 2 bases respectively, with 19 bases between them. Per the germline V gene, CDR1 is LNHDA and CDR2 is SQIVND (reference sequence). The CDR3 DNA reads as TGTGCCAGTAGTGGACGGGCCCTGGGGGCGCGCAATCAGCCCCAGCATTTT. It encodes CASSGRALGARNQPQHF.

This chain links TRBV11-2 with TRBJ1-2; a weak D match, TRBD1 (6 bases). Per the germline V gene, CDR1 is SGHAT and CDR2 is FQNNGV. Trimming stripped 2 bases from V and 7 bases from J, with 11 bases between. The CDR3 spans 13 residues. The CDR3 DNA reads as TGTGCCAGCAGCTTACACAGGGAGGGTGGCTACACCTTC. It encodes CASSLHREGGYTF.

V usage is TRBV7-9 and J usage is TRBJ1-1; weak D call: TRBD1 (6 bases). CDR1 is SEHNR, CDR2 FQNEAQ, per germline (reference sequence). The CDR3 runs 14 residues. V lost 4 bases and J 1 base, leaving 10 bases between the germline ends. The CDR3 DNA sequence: TGTGCCAGCAGCTCTTTACAGGGGAACACTGAAGCTTTCTTT. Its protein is CASSSLQGNTEAFF.

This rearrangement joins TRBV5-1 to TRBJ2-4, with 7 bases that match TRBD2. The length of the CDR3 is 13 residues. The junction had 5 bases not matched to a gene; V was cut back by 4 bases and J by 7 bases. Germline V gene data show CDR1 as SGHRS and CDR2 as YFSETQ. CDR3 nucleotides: TGCGCCAGCAGCCGGGACTATTCTAACATTCAGTACTTC. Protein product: CASSRDYSNIQYF.

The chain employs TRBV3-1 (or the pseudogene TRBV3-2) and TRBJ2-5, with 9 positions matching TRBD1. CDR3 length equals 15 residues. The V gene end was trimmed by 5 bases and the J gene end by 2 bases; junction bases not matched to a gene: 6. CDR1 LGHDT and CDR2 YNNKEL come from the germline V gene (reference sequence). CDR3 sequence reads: CASSTWTGVQETQYF. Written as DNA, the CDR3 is TGTGCCAGCAGCACCTGGACAGGGGTACAAGAGACCCAGTACTTC.

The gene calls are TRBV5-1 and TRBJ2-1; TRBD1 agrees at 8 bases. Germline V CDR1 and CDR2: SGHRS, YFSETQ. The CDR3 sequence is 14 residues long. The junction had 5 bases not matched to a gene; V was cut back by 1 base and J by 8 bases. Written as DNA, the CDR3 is TGCGCCAGCAGCTTGCAGGGGGCCAGGGATGAGCAGTTCTTC. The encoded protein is CASSLQGARDEQFF.

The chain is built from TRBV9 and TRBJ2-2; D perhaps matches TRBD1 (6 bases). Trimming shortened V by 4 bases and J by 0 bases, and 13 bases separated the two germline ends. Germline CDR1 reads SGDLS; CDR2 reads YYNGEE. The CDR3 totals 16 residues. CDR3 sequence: CASSLPTGTNTGELFF. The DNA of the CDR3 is TGTGCCAGCAGCTTACCGACAGGAACGAACACCGGGGAGCTGTTTTTT.

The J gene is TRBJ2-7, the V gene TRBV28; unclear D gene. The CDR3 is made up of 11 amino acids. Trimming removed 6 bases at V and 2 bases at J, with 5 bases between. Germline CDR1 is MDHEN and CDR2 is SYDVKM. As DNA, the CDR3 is TGTGCCAGCAGCCCTACCTACGAGCAGTACTTC. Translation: CASSPTYEQYF.

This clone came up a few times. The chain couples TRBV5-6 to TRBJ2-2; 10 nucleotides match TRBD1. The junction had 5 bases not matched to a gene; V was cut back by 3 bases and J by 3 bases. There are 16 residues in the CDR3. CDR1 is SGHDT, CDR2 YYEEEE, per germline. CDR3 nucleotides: TGTGCCAGCAGCTACCGGGACAGGGGTGACACCGGGGAGCTGTTTTTT. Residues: CASSYRDRGDTGELFF.

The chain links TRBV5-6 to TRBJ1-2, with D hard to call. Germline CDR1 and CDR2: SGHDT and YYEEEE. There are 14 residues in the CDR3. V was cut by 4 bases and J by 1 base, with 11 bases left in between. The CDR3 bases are TGTGCCAGCAGCCGAGGAGGCCTTAACTATGGCTACACCTTC. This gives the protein CASSRGGLNYGYTF.

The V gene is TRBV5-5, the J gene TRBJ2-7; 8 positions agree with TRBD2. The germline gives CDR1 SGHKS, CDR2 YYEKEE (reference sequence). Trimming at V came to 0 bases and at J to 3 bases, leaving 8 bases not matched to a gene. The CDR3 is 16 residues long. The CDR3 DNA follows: TGTGCCAGCAGCTTGGGGGGACTAGAAAACTACTACGAGCAGTACTTC. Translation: CASSLGGLENYYEQYF. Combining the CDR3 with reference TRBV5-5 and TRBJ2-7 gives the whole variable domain DAGVTQSPTHLIKTRGQQVTLRCSPISGHKSVSWYQQVLGQGPQFIFQYYEKEERGRGNFPDRFSARQFPNYSSELNVNALLLGDSALYLCASSLGGLENYYEQYFGPGTRLTVT.

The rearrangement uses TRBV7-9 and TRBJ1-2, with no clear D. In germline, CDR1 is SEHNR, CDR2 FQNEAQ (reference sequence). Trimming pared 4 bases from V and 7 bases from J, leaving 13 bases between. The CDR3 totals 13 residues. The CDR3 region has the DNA TGTGCCAGCAGCTCCCCGGAGGGAATTGGCTACACCTTC. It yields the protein CASSSPEGIGYTF. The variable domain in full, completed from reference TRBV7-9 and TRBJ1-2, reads DTGVSQNPRHKITKRGQNVTFRCDPISEHNRLYWYRQTLGQGPEFLTYFQNEAQLEKSRLLSDRFSAERPKGSFSTLEIQRTEQGDSAMYLCASSSPEGIGYTFGSGTRLTVV.